This is a list of T cell receptor beta chains from one sample in a study of blood T cell repertoires in COVID-19. Profiling relied on immunoSEQ multiplex PCR, and the TCRdb table lists in-frame clones only, not all of them. The data contain hundreds of thousands of clones, roughly 90% of them singletons. Input material: peripheral blood. The receptors derive from a woman aged 45-65 years with active or convalescent COVID-19. Both conserved end residues are part of each CDR3. Fields, in order: D gene, V gene, J gene, clone size, CDR3 protein, CDR3 DNA. D genes are given only for firm matches. Part of the rows lack a size; the others show once, few, many or a class for expanded clones.

.	TRBV3-1/TRBV3-2	TRBJ2-1	.	CASSHARSSSYNEQFF	TGTGCCAGCAGCCACGCGCGGAGTAGTTCCTACAATGAGCAGTTCTTC
.	TRBV27	TRBJ1-2	.	CASSLSRSNYGYTF	TGTGCCAGCAGTTTAAGTCGCAGTAACTATGGCTACACCTTC
TRBD1	TRBV18	TRBJ2-1	.	CASSYDRGSYNEQFF	TGTGCCAGCTCATACGACAGGGGCTCCTACAATGAGCAGTTCTTC
.	TRBV5-5	TRBJ1-1	.	CASSLNVGGETEAFF	TGTGCCAGCAGCTTGAATGTTGGGGGGGAGACTGAAGCTTTCTTT
.	TRBV30	TRBJ1-3	.	CAWSRKGLEGNTIYF	TGTGCCTGGAGTAGGAAGGGGTTGGAAGGAAACACCATATATTTT
.	TRBV30	TRBJ1-5	.	CAWSDTQGWNQPQHF	TGTGCCTGGAGCGACACCCAGGGTTGGAATCAGCCCCAGCATTTT
TRBD1	TRBV7-2	TRBJ1-2	.	CASSLVPQGANYGYTF	TGTGCCAGCAGCTTAGTTCCCCAGGGGGCCAACTATGGCTACACCTTC
.	TRBV5-1	TRBJ1-1	.	CASSLEGGNTEAFF	TGCGCCAGCAGCTTAGAGGGAGGGAACACTGAAGCTTTCTTT
TRBD2	TRBV15	TRBJ2-3	.	CATSRGGAGTGPSGGGTQYF	TGTGCCACCAGCAGAGGGGGCGCCGGGACCGGGCCTAGCGGGGGAGGTACGCAGTATTTT
.	TRBV7-2	TRBJ2-7	.	CASSYGHLYEQYF	TGTGCCAGCAGTTACGGACACCTCTACGAGCAGTACTTC
.	TRBV11-2	TRBJ2-2	once	CASSLSAGELFF	TGTGCCAGCAGCTTATCTGCCGGGGAGCTGTTTTTT